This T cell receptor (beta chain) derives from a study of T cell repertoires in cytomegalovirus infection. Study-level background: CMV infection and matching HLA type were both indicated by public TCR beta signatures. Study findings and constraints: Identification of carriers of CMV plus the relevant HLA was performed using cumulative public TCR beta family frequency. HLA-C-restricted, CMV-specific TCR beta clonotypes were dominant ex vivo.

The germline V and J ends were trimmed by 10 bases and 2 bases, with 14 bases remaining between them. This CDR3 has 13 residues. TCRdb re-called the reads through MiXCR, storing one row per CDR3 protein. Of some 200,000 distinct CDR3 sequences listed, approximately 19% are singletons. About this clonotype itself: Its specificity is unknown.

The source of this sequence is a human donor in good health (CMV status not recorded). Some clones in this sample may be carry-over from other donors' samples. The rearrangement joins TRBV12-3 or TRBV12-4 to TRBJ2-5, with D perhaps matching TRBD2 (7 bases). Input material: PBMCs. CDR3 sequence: CATFKGGQETQYF. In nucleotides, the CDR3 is TGTGCCACCTTCAAGGGGGGGCAAGAGACCCAGTACTTC.